Detailed here is one T cell receptor beta chain. The antigen this receptor binds is unknown. Base qualities are not at hand, and no much larger clone is one base apart. The sample belongs to a study of T cells in localized non-small cell lung cancer (TCRdb year 2020). With regard to the full study: Comparing tumors with uninvolved tumor-adjacent lungs, the study looked at the T cell repertoires of about 240 patients with early-stage NSCLC. The cohort was made up of hundreds of treatment-naive NSCLC patients whose localized lung tumors had been resected. The mean age of the NSCLC patients was 60 to 85 years, with 130 or so men and around 110 women. What the work shows at the level of the full study, not this receptor alone: Higher T cell density in blood was associated with longer overall survival, whereas higher clonality in adjacent lung was associated with shorter survival. A median of 57 of the top 100 tumor clones turned up in the paired uninvolved adjacent lung, and roughly 28 of those clones also ranked among the top 100 of that same adjacent lung. Uninvolved tumor-adjacent lung showed the highest T cell clonality, higher than tumor, which suggests more focused antigenic responses in the uninvolved tumor-adjacent lung. Because of the exploratory design, TCR variables were selected using unadjusted p-values without false-discovery rate correction. Because multi-region tumor sequencing was not performed, intratumor heterogeneity could not be ruled out.

CDR1 and CDR2 (WSHSY, SAAADI) derive from the germline V gene. The V end loses 2 bases and the J end loses 0 bases, and a stretch of 6 bases separates them. There are 14 amino acids in the CDR3, from cysteine to phenylalanine inclusive. The entry retains the CDR3 DNA only, 42 bases that are in frame from base 1. At diagnosis, tumor, uninvolved tumor-adjacent lung and peripheral blood were collected and then preserved as a mix of FFPE and fresh-frozen material. TCR beta CDR3 regions were sequenced from DNA using the immunoSEQ Assay. In the authors' own workflow: To compute T cell density, TCR beta template counts were normalized to usable DNA, which was estimated by amplifying housekeeping genes. The preseqR package was used to estimate richness by extrapolating to 400,000 templates for PBMC samples and to 120,000 templates for tissue samples. Clonality was taken to be one minus Pielou's evenness. Differential abundance testing on productive amino-acid clonotypes, with a minimum total count of 5 and an alpha of 0.1, was used to identify tissue-enriched TCRs. The Jaccard Index and the Morisita Overlap Index were used to quantify repertoire overlap between compartments. GLIPH clustered TCR beta CDR3s with public tetramer-defined viral CDR3s; viral motifs required at least three viral sequences plus V-gene enrichment. The source is immuneACCESS, and TCRdb retained only in-frame sequences with V and J called. Part of the clones is not carried over; for the studies checked, unresolved V genes explain less than half of this, and the remainder is unexplained. The V and J calls and clone size come from that table; D and trimming were worked out from the DNA. The sample contains roughly 2,800 clones, around 22% of them found a single time. Approximately 9.9% of the sample lies in the top ten.

The receptor comes from a female donor over 55 with stage I lung adenocarcinoma. Material: lung tumor tissue, obtained before any cancer treatment. The sequence is built from TRBV10-2 and TRBJ2-3, with the D call tentatively TRBD1 or TRBD2, each fitting 5 bases. The DNA is TGCGCCAGCAGTGAGGGGGGTAGCACAGATACGCAGTATTTT. Its product reads: CASSEGGSTDTQYF.